The present T cell receptor beta chain was sequenced within a study of cytomegalovirus exposure and HLA in healthy donors. About the study: Membership in the Caucasian-associated ancestry cluster was found for approximately 85% of fewer than 450 genotyped donors.

The donors comprised healthy bone marrow donors. The CDR3 is 14 amino acids. V shed 4 bases and J shed 0 bases, with 7 bases lying between them. The germline CDR1 and CDR2 sequences are MGHDK and SYGVNS. Study outcomes and limitations: V- and J-gene trimming in TCR beta was tied to a missense DCLRE1C variant by an analysis performed later. Most TCR sequences were uncommon, yet certain public TCRs appeared in many donors.

Note on this clone: Its antigen is unidentified.

Vbeta (60) and Jbeta (13) primers were used in the PCR. Using immunoSEQ multiplex PCR, the repertoire was profiled, and TCRdb retains in-frame clones only, with some absent. The table lists under 150,000 clones, 50% to 65% of them singletons. This sequence was found in a man between 40 and 49 years old in good health and CMV-seropositive. Sequenced sample: PBMCs. This chain links TRBV25-1 with TRBJ1-5; D gene uncertain. CDR3 in amino acids: CASSGAGSNQPQHF. The CDR3 nucleotides read TGTGCCAGCAGTGGGGCAGGTAGCAATCAGCCCCAGCATTTT.